This TCR beta chain derives from a study of shared clonotypes between healthy human individuals (dated by TCRdb to about 2020). Turning to the overall study: The cohort comprised two women and a few men aged 18 to 49 years. Leukapheresis yielded between about 0.94 and 10 billion PBMCs per donor. To estimate repertoire size and how much clonotype sharing occurs between individuals, the study deeply sequenced the blood TCR repertoires of several healthy adults. Libraries were prepared and TCR repertoires were sequenced by different laboratories using diverse techniques, in order to increase sequencing depth and limit assay-specific biases. For each donor, CD4 naive and CD4 memory were each given three plates, CD8 naive was given two plates, and CD8 memory was given one plate. The research as a whole found: Higher generation probabilities were observed for clonotypes shared by all four sorted-subset donors than for non-shared clonotypes. Estimated clonotype richness was generally larger for naive than for memory subsets. Pairwise subsampling led to the expectation that sequencing depth would affect the degree of clonotype sharing among donors. The genetic and exposure-history diversity represented was limited by the small number of donors. Across a handful of donors, about 4.5% of naive CD4, around 3.3% of naive CD8, under 2.5% of memory CD4, and approximately 0.4% of memory CD8 clonotypes were shared. Sampling was limited to blood, and TCR repertoires in tissue likely differ from TCR repertoires in blood. Rarefaction of sorted-subset datasets indicated incomplete sequencing despite the large sequencing depth.

TCR CDR3 regions were amplified from genomic DNA by multiplex PCR using the deep immunoSEQ assay. Extracted genomic DNA from each cell subset was spread evenly across all wells of several immunoSEQ 96-well plates, with each plate serving as a replicate. For sorted subsets, about 200 ng genomic DNA, equal to about 30,000 T cell genomes, was loaded into each replicate PCR. Purified libraries were measured with a Qubit 3.0 fluorometer, size-checked on a Bioanalyzer 2100, and measured again with the KAPA Library Quantification kit. Every immunoSEQ 96-well plate was sequenced on a dedicated single-read 150-cycle Illumina NextSeq 550 flow cell. The published analysis was carried out like this. Because only junctional sequences without quality scores were contained in the immunoSEQ output, filtering matching that applied to full-length reads could not be performed. To assign V/J genes and CDR3, sequences were annotated using PyIR, a Python wrapper for IgBLAST v1.9, with IMGT germline references. Reads with weak V/J assignments (E-value above 1e-6), missing CDR3, stop codons, out-of-frame junctions, or ambiguous translated residues were removed. A V3J clonotype was defined by an identical inferred V gene, J gene, and CDR3 amino acid sequence. The percentage overlap between two repertoires was calculated by dividing the number of shared unique clonotypes by the size of the smaller repertoire. Repertoire richness was assessed with RTK rarefaction, the Chao1 estimator, and Recon v2.1 estimates of unobserved clonotypes. OLGA was used to compute generation probabilities for all TCRbeta clonotypes that the gDNA method yielded from four donors. Not all clones reach the TCRdb copy of this immuneACCESS table, which keeps in-frame sequences only. Checked studies attribute under half of the gap to unresolved V genes and leave the rest unexplained. For V, J and clone size, that table is used; D and trimming come from the DNA. For this sample there are under 130,000 clones; 67% appear just once. The ten most abundant clones make up around 25% of the sample.

A note on this clone: The antigen it recognizes is unknown. Qualities for individual bases were not recorded, and no much larger clone is one base off.

The germline V gene (reference sequence) yields SGHAT for CDR1 and FQDESV for CDR2. V is pared back by 2 bases and J by 5 bases, with 16 bases lying between the germline termini. The CDR3 holds 16 amino acids from the cysteine to the phenylalanine. The entry retains the CDR3 DNA only, 48 bases that are in frame from base 1. The donors were healthy, HIV-negative adults with no recently reported acute infections or vaccinations. Only Caucasian adults living in Nashville, Tennessee, USA were represented among the donors. The CD8 memory samples were a combination of magnetically selected CD45RO+ cells and CCR7-negative CD45RA+ effector memory (TemRA) cells. Blood was collected by leukapheresis, and PBMCs were isolated by Ficoll-Histopaque density gradient centrifugation and then cryopreserved in liquid nitrogen vapor phase. Analytical flow cytometry was used to check the purity and quantity of every magnetically sorted T cell population. Genomic DNA was isolated from every sorted fraction and measured by UV absorbance on a Nanodrop 2000c.

In this chain, TRBV11-1 is recombined with TRBJ2-1, with no reliable assignment of the D segment. This TCR came from a woman in her twenties or thirties in good health. Sequencing was performed on memory CD8+ T cells sorted from blood. The cell subset or site label on this specimen signifies: CD45RO+ cells pooled with CCR7-negative TemRA cells. DNA sequence: TGTGCCAGCAGCTTATTTCGATGGGGTTTCAACAATGAGCAGTTCTTC. It codes for CASSLFRWGFNNEQFF.